This TCR beta chain was identified in a study of beta chain features in type 1 diabetes. Expressed TCRB transcripts were sequenced because the isolated RNA had all been reverse transcribed beforehand. Repertoires were generated with immunoSEQ multiplex PCR, while TCRdb's copy carries only in-frame clones and drops some. The repertoire has approximately 470,000 clones, approximately 30% of them found once; the top ten carry about 0.065%. CDR3 length: 15 amino acids. Deletions cut 4 bases from V and 2 bases from J, with 12 bases between. Germline V lookup: CDR1 LGHNA, CDR2 YSLEER. This clone was seen more than once but under ten times.

The source of this sequence is a young man in good health. Sequenced material: naive CD4+ T cells from blood. V usage is TRBV4-3 and J usage is TRBJ2-1; possible D gene TRBD1, 6 bases. The CDR3 DNA is TGCGCCAGCAGCCGCGGACAGTACCCCTACAATGAGCAGTTCTTC. It yields the protein CASSRGQYPYNEQFF.